This T cell receptor (beta chain) was sequenced in a study of OX40 agonist ivuxolimab in advanced cancers. In the study overall: Aged about 20 to 80 with a mean of roughly 65 years, they were 82.7% male. Partial response was recorded in three patients: one hepatocellular carcinoma and two cutaneous melanoma cases.

For this clone: The target antigen is unknown.

Using immunoSEQ multiplex PCR, the repertoire was profiled, and TCRdb retains in-frame clones only, with some absent. The data contain some 74,000 clones, 88% of them singletons. Study-wide points: There were, on average, more expanded clones in CD8+ T cells than in CD4+.

The germline V and J ends were trimmed by 4 bases and 4 bases, with 16 bases remaining between them. This CDR3 has 15 residues. Looked up from germline, CDR1 is MNHNS and CDR2 is SASEGT. The specimen comprised CD4+ or CD8+ T cells sorted from blood, sampled in a trial of the OX40 agonist ivuxolimab. This TCR was recovered from an adult with an advanced solid tumor such as melanoma, head and neck, liver or kidney cancer. This chain joins TRBV6-1 and TRBJ1-1; a weak D match, TRBD1 (6 bases). The CDR3 DNA follows: TGTGCCAGCAGTGTAGGGGGGCCCCGGGGCACTGAAGCTTTCTTT. It is translated as CASSVGGPRGTEAFF.